This T cell receptor beta chain is drawn from a study of preoperative IRX-2 immunotherapy in early breast cancer (dated by TCRdb to between 2019 and 2020). The trim is 0 bases for V and 0 bases for J, with a gap of 8 bases between the germline ends. From its cysteine to its phenylalanine, the CDR3 spans 14 amino acids. Left in the record is the CDR3 DNA by itself, 42 bases read in frame from the first base. CDR1 is given as SQVTM and CDR2 as ANQGSEA, both from the germline V gene. The sample's treatment or condition label is to be understood as: preoperative locoregional IRX-2 cytokine immunotherapy. The samples were obtained from a phase Ib study that tested preoperative, locoregional IRX-2 cytokine immunotherapy designed to prime immune responses. Donors were patients with early-stage breast cancer who received IRX-2 before surgery. In regard to this clone: What antigen it recognizes has not been identified. Within one base of it there is no much larger clone, and no base qualities were kept.

Library creation used the immunoSEQ multiplex PCR assay. TCRdb retrieved this table from immuneACCESS and kept in-frame rearrangements only. Not all clones are present; in checked studies, unresolved V genes account for under half, and no reason is known for the remainder. Within this sample are about 32,000 clones, with roughly four fifths of them counted one time only. The leading ten clones occupy 2.5% of the sample. The chain couples TRBV29-1 to TRBJ2-5; TRBD1 might be the D gene, on 5 matching bases. The receptor comes from a human donor with breast cancer. The sequenced sample was lymph node tissue, obtained from a patient treated with IRX-2 immunotherapy. The DNA sequence is TGCAGCGTTGAAGATCAGGGTAACCAAGAGACCCAGTACTTC. Its protein reads: CSVEDQGNQETQYF.